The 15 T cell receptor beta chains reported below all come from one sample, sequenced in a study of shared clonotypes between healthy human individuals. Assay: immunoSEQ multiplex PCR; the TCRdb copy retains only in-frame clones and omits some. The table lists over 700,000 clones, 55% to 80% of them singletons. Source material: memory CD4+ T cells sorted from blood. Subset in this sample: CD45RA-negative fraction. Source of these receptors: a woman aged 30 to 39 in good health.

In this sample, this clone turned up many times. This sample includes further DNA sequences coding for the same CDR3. The CDR3 DNA follows: TGTGCCAGCAGTCCACAGGGGATCGGGGAGCTGTTTTTT. Translating it yields CASSPQGIGELFF. The chain carries TRBV27 and TRBJ2-2, with TRBD1 matching over 7 bases. Unmatched junction bases numbered 4, after V lost 5 bases and J lost 7 bases. Germline V gives CDR1 MNHEY, CDR2 SMNVEV (reference sequence). This CDR3 region has 13 residues.

DNA of the CDR3: TGTGCCAGCACCCCGGAGGGTCGGGGCGGCTACACCTTC. Translating it yields CASTPEGRGGYTF. V and J are TRBV6-6 and TRBJ1-2; tentatively, D is TRBD1 (5 bases). Germline loops: CDR1 MNHNY, CDR2 SVGAGI (reference sequence). The length of the CDR3 is 13 residues. V gave up 7 bases and J gave up 8 bases, with 17 bases separating them.

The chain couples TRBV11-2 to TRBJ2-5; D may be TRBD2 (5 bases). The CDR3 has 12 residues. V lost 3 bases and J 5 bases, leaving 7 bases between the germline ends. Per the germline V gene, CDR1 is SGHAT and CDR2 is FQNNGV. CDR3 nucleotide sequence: TGTGCCAGCAGCTTTAGAGGGGAGACCCAGTACTTC. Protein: CASSFRGETQYF.

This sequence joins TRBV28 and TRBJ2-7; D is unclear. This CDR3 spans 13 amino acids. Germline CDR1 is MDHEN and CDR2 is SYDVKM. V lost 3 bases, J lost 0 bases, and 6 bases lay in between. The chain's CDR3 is CASSFSTSYEQYF. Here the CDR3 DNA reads TGTGCCAGCAGTTTCTCTACCTCCTACGAGCAGTACTTC.

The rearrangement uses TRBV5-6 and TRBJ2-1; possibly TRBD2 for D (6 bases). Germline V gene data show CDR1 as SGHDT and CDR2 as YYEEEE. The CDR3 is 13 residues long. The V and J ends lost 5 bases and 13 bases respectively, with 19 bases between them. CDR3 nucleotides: TGTGCCAGCAGACGTTCACTAGCAATGTTTCAGTTCTTC. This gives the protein CASRRSLAMFQFF.

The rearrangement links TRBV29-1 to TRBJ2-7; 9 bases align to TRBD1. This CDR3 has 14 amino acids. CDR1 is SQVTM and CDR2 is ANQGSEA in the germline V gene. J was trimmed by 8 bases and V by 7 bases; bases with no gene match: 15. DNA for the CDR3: TGCAGCGCCACCCTTGACAGGGGGATTACGAAGCAGTACTTC. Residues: CSATLDRGITKQYF.

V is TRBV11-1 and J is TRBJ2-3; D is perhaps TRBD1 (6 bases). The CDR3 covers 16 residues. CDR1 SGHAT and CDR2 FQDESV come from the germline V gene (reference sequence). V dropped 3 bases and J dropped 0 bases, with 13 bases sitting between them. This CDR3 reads CASSFRKGVSTDTQYF. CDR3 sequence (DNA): TGTGCCAGCAGCTTTCGGAAGGGGGTTAGCACAGATACGCAGTATTTT.

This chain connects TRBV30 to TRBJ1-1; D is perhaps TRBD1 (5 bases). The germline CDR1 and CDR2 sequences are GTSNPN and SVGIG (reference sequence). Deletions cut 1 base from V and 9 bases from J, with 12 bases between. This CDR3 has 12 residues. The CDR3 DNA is TGTGCCTGGAGTGCCCAAGCAGGGAAAGCTTTCTTT. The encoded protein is CAWSAQAGKAFF.

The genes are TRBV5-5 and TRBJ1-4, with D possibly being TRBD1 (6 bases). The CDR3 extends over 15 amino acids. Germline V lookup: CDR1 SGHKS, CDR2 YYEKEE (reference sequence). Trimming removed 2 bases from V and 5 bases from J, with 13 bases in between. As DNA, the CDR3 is TGTGCCAGCAGCTTAGAGGGGGTTCGGAATGAAAAACTGTTTTTT. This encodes CASSLEGVRNEKLFF.

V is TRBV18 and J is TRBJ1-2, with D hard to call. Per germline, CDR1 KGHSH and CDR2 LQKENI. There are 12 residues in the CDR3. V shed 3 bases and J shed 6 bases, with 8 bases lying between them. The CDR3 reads CASSPSVDGYTF. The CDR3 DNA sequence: TGTGCCAGCTCACCGTCGGTGGATGGCTACACCTTC.

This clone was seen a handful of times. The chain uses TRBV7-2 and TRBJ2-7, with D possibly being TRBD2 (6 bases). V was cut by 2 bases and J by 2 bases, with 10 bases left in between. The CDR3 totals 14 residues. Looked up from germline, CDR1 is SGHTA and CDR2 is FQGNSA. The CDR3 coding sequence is TGTGCCAGCAGCTTACAGCGGGCTGCCTACGAGCAGTACTTC. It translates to CASSLQRAAYEQYF.

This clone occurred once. CDR3 in DNA: TGTGCCAGCAGCTTTAGCGGCAATGAGCAGTTCTTC. The encoded protein is CASSFSGNEQFF. This chain links TRBV7-8 with TRBJ2-1; tentatively, D is TRBD2 (6 bases). With 3 bases removed from V and 6 bases from J, the gap between germline ends came to 6 bases. CDR1 and CDR2 from the germline V gene are SGHVS and FQNEAQ. The CDR3 runs 12 residues.

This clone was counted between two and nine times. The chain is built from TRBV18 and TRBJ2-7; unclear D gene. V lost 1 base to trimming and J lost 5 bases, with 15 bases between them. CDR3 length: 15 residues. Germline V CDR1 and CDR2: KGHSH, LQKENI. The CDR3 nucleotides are TGTGCCAGCTCACCACAGGGCTCGACGAGGAACGAGCAGTACTTC. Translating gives CASSPQGSTRNEQYF. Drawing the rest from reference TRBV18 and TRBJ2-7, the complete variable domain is NAGVMQNPRHLVRRRGQEARLRCSPMKGHSHVYWYRQLPEEGLKFMVYLQKENIIDESGMPKERFSAEFPKEGPSILRIQQVVRGDSAAYFCASSPQGSTRNEQYFGPGTRLTVT.

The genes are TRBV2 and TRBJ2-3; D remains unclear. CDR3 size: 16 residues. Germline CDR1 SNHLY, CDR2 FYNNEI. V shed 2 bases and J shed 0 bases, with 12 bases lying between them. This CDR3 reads CASSEMSFSSTDTQYF. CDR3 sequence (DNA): TGTGCCAGCAGTGAAATGTCCTTTTCTAGCACAGATACGCAGTATTTT.

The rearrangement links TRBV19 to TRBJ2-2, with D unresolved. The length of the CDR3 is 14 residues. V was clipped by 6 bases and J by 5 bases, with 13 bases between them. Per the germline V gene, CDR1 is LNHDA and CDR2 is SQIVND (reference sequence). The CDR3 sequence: CASRKTAQTGELFF. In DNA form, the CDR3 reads TGTGCCAGTAGGAAAACGGCGCAGACCGGGGAGCTGTTTTTT.